Listed here is a single T cell receptor (beta chain). What it recognizes is unknown. The data originate from a study of CD8 T cells in ankylosing spondylitis. Study-wide results and limits: Seven to nine highly homologous variants formed a TCR beta motif that appeared characteristic of ankylosing spondylitis blood.

TCRdb called the 5' RACE reads again in MiXCR, with one record for every CDR3 protein. This sample has under 850,000 distinct CDR3 sequences, with 15% to 20% found just once. Trimming took 7 bases from V and 4 from J; bases not matched to a gene: 14. The CDR3 is 16 amino acids. Germline-derived CDR1 and CDR2 are MNHEY and SVGEGT. Material: blood, either unsorted or a sorted T cell fraction (not recorded which). The receptor comes from a male donor with ankylosing spondylitis. The chain has TRBV6-2 or TRBV6-3 and TRBJ2-7, with TRBD2 matching over 9 bases. The CDR3 loop reads CASISSPGLAAYEQYF. CDR3 coding DNA: TGTGCCAGCATTAGTAGCCCGGGACTAGCCGCGTACGAGCAGTACTTC.